The clone carrying this TCR beta chain was observed once. The data belong to a study of blood T cell repertoires in COVID-19. Study background: Researchers got acute and convalescent COVID-19 samples from the United States, Italy and Spain. T cells, B-cell-depleted T cells, or PBMCs supplied cDNA or gDNA.

Authors' processing steps: From reference gene primer amplification, estimates of nucleated cell counts were derived. Sequencing was performed with immunoSEQ multiplex PCR; in TCRdb, only in-frame clones are kept and a portion is missing. D and trimming come from the DNA, and the V and J calls and clone size come from that table. The data show about 52,000 clones, approximately 85% seen once. V gave up 4 bases and J gave up 3 bases; unmatched junction bases: 3. There are 16 residues in the CDR3. Germline CDR1 and CDR2: SGHAT and FQNNGV. The V and J genes are TRBV11-2 and TRBJ2-2; 12 nucleotides match TRBD2. This clonotype originated in a human donor in a cohort sampled during active COVID-19. The sample taken for sequencing was peripheral blood. The CDR3 DNA reads TGTGCCAGCAGCTCCGGACTAGCGGGACACACCGGGGAGCTGTTTTTT. As protein: CASSSGLAGHTGELFF.